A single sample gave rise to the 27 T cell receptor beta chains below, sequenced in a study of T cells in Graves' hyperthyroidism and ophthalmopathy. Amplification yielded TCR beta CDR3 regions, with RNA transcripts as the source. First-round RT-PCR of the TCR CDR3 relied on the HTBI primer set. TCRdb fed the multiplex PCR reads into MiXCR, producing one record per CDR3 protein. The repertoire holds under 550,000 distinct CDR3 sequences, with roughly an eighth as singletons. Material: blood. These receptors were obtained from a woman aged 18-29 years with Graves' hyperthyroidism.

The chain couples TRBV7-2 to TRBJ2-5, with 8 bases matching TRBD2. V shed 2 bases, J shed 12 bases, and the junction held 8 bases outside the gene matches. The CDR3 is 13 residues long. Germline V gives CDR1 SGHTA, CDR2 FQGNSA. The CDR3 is CASSLIIAGQKYF. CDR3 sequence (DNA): TGTGCCAGCAGCTTAATAATAGCGGGACAAAAGTACTTC. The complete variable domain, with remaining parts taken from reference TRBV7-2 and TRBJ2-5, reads GAGVSQSPSNKVTEKGKDVELRCDPISGHTALYWYRQSLGQGLEFLIYFQGNSAPDKSGLPSDRFSAERTGGSVSTLTIQRTQQEDSAVYLCASSLIIAGQKYFGPGTRLLVL.

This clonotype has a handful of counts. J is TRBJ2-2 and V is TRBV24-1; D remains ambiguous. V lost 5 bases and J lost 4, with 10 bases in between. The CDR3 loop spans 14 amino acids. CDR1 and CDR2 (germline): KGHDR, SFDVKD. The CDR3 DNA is TGTGCCACCAGTGCCGAAACTCCCACCGGGGAGCTGTTTTTT. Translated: CATSAETPTGELFF.

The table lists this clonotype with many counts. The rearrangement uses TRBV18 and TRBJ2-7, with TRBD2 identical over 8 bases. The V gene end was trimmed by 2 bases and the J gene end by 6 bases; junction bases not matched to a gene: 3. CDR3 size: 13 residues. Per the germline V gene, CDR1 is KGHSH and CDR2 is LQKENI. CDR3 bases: TGTGCCAGCTCACCAAGCGGGAGTTCCGAGCAGTACTTC. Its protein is CASSPSGSSEQYF.

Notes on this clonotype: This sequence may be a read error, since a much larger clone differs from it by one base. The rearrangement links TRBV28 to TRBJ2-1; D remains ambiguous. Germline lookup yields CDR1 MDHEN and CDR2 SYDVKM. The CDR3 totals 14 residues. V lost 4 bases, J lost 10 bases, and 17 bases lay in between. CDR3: CASSSYLRYNEQFF. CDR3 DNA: TGTGCCAGCAGTTCCTACTTAAGGTATAACGAGCAGTTCTTC.

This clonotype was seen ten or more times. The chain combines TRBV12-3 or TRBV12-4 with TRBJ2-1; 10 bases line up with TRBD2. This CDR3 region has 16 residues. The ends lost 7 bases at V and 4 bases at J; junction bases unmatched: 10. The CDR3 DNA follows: TGTGCCAGCAATTTCAATTCTAGCGGGAGATACAATGAGCAGTTCTTC. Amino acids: CASNFNSSGRYNEQFF.

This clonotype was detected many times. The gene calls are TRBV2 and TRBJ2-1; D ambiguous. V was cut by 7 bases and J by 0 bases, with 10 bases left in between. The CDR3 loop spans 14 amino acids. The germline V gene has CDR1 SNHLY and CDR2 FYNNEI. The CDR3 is CASNLGSSYNEQFF. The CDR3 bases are TGTGCCAGCAATCTGGGAAGCTCCTACAATGAGCAGTTCTTC. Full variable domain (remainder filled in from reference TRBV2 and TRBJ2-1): EPEVTQTPSHQVTQMGQEVILRCVPISNHLYFYWYRQILGQKVEFLVSFYNNEISEKSEIFDDQFSVERPDGSNFTLKIRSTKLEDSAMYFCASNLGSSYNEQFFGPGTRLTVL.

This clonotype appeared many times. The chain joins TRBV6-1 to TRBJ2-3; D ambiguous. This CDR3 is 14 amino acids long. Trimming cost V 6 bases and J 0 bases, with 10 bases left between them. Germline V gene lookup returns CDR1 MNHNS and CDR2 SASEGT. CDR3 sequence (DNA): TGTGCCAGCAGCTTCCCAGCTAGCACAGATACGCAGTATTTT. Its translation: CASSFPASTDTQYF.

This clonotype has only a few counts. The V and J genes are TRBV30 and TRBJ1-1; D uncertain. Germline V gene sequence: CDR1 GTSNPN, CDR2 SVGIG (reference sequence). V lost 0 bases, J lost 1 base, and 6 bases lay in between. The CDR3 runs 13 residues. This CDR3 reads CAWSVGKNTEAFF. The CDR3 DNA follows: TGTGCCTGGAGTGTGGGGAAGAACACTGAAGCTTTCTTT.

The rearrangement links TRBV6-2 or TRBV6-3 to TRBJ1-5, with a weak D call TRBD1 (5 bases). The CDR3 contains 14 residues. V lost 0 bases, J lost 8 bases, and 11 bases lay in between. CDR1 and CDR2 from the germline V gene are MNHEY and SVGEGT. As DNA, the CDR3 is TGTGCCAGCAGTTACTCCGACAGTGTAAAGCCCCAGCATTTT. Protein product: CASSYSDSVKPQHF.

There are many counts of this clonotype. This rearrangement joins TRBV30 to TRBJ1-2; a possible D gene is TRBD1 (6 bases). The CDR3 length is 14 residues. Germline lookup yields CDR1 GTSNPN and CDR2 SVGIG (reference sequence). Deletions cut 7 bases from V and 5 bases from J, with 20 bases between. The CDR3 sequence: CALTTGRSWYGYTF. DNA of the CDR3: TGTGCCTTAACTACAGGGAGGAGTTGGTATGGCTACACCTTC. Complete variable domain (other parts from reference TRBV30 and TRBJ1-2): SQTIHQWPATLVQPVGSPLSLECTVEGTSNPNLYWYRQAAGRGLQLLFYSVGIGQISSEVPQNLSASRPQDRQFILSSKKLLLSDSGFYLCALTTGRSWYGYTFGSGTRLTVV.

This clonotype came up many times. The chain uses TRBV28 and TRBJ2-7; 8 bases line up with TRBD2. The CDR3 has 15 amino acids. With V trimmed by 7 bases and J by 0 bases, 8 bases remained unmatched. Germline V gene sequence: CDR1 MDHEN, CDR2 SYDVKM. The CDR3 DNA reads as TGTGCCAGCACCTACGCCGGGACTAGCTCCTACGAGCAGTACTTC. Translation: CASTYAGTSSYEQYF.

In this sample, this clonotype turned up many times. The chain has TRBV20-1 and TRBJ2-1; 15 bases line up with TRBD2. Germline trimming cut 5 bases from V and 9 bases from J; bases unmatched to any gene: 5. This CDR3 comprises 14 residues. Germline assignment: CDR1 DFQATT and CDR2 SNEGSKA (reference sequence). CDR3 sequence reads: CSAGGLAGGVEQFF. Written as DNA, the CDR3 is TGCAGTGCTGGGGGACTAGCGGGAGGAGTTGAGCAGTTCTTC.

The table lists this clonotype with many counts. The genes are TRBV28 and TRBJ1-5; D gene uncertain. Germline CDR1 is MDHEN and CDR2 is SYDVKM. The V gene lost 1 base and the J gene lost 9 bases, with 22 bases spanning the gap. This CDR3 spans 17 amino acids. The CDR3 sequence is CASSLFRTFNTIWPQHF. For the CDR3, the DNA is TGTGCCAGCAGTTTATTCAGGACCTTTAATACGATATGGCCCCAGCATTTT.

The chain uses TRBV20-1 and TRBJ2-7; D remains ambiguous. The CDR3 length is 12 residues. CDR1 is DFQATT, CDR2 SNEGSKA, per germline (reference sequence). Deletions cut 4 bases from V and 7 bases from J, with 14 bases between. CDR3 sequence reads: CSAIWRQREQYF. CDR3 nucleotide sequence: TGCAGTGCTATTTGGCGGCAAAGGGAGCAGTACTTC.

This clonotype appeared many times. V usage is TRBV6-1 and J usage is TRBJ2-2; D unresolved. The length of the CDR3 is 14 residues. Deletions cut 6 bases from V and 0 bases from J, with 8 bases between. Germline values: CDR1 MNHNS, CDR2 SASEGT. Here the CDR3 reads CASRKEANTGELFF. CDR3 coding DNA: TGTGCCAGCAGGAAGGAAGCGAACACCGGGGAGCTGTTTTTT.

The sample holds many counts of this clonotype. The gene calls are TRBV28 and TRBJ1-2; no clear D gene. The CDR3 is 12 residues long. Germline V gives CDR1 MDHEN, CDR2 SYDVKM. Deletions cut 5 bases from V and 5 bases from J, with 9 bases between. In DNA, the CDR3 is TGTGCCAGCAGTACCTACGGGTATGGCTACACCTTC. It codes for CASSTYGYGYTF.

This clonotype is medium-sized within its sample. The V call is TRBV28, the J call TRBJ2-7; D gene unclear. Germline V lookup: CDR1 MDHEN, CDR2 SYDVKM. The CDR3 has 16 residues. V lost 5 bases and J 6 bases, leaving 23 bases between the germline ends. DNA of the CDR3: TGTGCCAGCAGTCCGCCCCCAGATGTGGTTCTGAGCGAGCAGTACTTC. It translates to CASSPPPDVVLSEQYF.

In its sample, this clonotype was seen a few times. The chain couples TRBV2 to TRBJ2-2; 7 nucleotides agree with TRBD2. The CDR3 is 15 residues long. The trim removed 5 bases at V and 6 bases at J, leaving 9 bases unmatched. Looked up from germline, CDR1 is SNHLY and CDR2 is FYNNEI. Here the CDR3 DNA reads TGTGCCAGCAGTTGGGACCCCGGGAGGTCCGGGGAGCTGTTTTTT. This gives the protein CASSWDPGRSGELFF.

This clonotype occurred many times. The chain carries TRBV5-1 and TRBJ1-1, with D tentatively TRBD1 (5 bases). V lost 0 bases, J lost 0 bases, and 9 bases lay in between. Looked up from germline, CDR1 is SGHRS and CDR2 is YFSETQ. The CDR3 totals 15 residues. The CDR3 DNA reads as TGCGCCAGCAGCTTGGATAGGGGAATGAACACTGAAGCTTTCTTT. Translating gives CASSLDRGMNTEAFF.

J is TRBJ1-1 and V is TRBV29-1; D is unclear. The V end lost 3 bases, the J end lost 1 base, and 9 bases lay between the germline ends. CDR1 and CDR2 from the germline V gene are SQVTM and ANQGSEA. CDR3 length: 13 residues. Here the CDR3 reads CSVEAGANTEAFF. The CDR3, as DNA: TGCAGCGTTGAGGCCGGAGCGAACACTGAAGCTTTCTTT.

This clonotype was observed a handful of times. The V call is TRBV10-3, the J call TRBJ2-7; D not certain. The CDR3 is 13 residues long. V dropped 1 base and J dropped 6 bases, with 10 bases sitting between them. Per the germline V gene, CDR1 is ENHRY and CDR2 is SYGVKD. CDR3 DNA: TGTGCCATCAGTGAGTACCCCGCCGGCGAGCAGTACTTC. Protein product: CAISEYPAGEQYF.

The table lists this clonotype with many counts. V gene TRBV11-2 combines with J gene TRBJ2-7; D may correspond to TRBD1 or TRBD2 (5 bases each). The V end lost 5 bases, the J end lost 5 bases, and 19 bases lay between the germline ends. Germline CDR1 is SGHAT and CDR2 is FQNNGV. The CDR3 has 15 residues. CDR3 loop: CASSQRSVGVHEQYF. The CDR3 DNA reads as TGTGCCAGCAGCCAGAGGAGTGTGGGGGTCCACGAGCAGTACTTC.

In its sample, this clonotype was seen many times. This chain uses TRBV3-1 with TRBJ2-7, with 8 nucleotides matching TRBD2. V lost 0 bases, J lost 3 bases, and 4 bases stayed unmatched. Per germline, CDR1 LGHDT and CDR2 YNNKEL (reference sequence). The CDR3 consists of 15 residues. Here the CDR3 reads CASSQEGLGIYEQYF. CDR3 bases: TGTGCCAGCAGCCAAGAGGGACTAGGAATCTACGAGCAGTACTTC.

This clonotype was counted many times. CDR3 protein: CASSFGGETYNEQFF. CDR3 in DNA: TGCGCCAGCAGCTTCGGGGGGGAAACCTACAATGAGCAGTTCTTC. The V call is TRBV5-1, the J call TRBJ2-1; 8 bases match TRBD2. Germline V gives CDR1 SGHRS, CDR2 YFSETQ. V lost 2 bases and J lost 2; bases outside the gene matches: 3. The CDR3 contains 15 residues.

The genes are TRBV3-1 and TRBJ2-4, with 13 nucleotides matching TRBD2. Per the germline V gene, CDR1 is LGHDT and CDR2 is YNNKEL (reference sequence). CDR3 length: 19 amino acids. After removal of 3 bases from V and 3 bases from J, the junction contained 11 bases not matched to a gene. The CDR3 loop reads CASSHLTSGRTEIKNIQYF. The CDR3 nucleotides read TGTGCCAGCAGCCACCTGACTAGCGGGAGGACGGAAATCAAAAACATTCAGTACTTC. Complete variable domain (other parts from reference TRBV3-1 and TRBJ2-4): DTAVSQTPKYLVTQMGNDKSIKCEQNLGHDTMYWYKQDSKKFLKIMFSYNNKELIINETVPNRFSPKSPDKAHLNLHINSLELGDSAVYFCASSHLTSGRTEIKNIQYFGAGTRLSVL.

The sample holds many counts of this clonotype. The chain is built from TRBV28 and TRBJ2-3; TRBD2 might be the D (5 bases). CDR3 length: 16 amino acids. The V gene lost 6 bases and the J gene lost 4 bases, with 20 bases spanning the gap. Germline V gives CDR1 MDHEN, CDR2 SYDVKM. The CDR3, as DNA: TGTGCCAGCAGCAATCCAACTAGAGGGAAACCAGATACGCAGTATTTT. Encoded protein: CASSNPTRGKPDTQYF.

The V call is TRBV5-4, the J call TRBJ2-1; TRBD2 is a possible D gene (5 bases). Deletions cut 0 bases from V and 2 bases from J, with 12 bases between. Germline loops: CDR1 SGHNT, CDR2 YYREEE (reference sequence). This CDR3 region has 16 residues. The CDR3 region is CASSLGTPTTYNEQFF. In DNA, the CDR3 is TGTGCCAGCAGCTTGGGGACTCCAACTACCTACAATGAGCAGTTCTTC.